The 21 T cell receptor beta chains in this list originate from one sample, sequenced in a study of blood T cell repertoires in COVID-19. Sequencing used immunoSEQ multiplex PCR; TCRdb keeps in-frame clones, though not all of them. The sample shows about 76,000 clones, roughly nine tenths of them seen only once. Sequenced sample: peripheral blood. The receptors shown here come from a human donor in a cohort sampled during active COVID-19.

The chain combines TRBV14 with TRBJ1-2; D call uncertain. The CDR3 is 16 amino acids. The germline V gene has CDR1 SGHDN and CDR2 FVKESK. The V end was cut by 0 bases, the J end by 3 bases, with 14 bases between. Here the CDR3 DNA reads TGTGCCAGCAGCCAAGAAAGAGTCGCGTACTACTATGGCTACACCTTC. Its translation is CASSQERVAYYYGYTF.

The table lists this clone with a count of one. The chain couples TRBV24-1 to TRBJ2-2; TRBD1 might be the D (6 bases). Germline V lookup: CDR1 KGHDR, CDR2 SFDVKD. The CDR3 runs to 14 residues. With 4 bases removed from V and 6 bases from J, the gap between germline ends came to 11 bases. CDR3 sequence reads: CATSEWTVPGELFF. CDR3 bases: TGTGCCACCAGTGAGTGGACAGTACCCGGGGAGCTGTTTTTT.

The rearrangement uses TRBV5-4 and TRBJ2-1; 14 bases line up with TRBD2. Per the germline V gene, CDR1 is SGHNT and CDR2 is YYREEE (reference sequence). V trimming: 0 bases; J trimming: 8 bases; junction bases outside the gene matches: 4. The CDR3 loop spans 16 amino acids. The CDR3 sequence is CASSLGLAGGIYEQFF. The CDR3 region has the DNA TGTGCCAGCAGCTTGGGACTAGCGGGAGGGATCTATGAGCAGTTCTTC. Full variable domain (rest looked up from reference TRBV5-4 and TRBJ2-1): ETGVTQSPTHLIKTRGQQVTLRCSSQSGHNTVSWYQQALGQGPQFIFQYYREEENGRGNFPPRFSGLQFPNYSSELNVNALELDDSALYLCASSLGLAGGIYEQFFGPGTRLTVL.

This rearrangement joins TRBV5-4 to TRBJ1-2, with 10 bases fitting TRBD1. This CDR3 spans 14 amino acids. Looked up from germline, CDR1 is SGHNT and CDR2 is YYREEE (reference sequence). The V gene end was trimmed by 3 bases and the J gene end by 8 bases; junction bases not matched to a gene: 7. The CDR3 loop is CASSSRQGAEGYTF. CDR3 coding DNA: TGTGCCAGCAGCTCCCGACAGGGGGCAGAGGGCTACACCTTC.

The chain has TRBV29-1 and TRBJ2-1; TRBD2 aligns across 7 bases. Trimming removed 3 bases from V and 6 bases from J; junction bases left unmatched: 2. Germline lookup yields CDR1 SQVTM and CDR2 ANQGSEA. The CDR3 consists of 12 residues. CDR3 protein: CSVEGGGNEQFF. The CDR3 bases are TGCAGCGTTGAGGGGGGGGGCAATGAGCAGTTCTTC.

This CDR3 is CASSFGQGSGNTIYF. In DNA, the CDR3 is TGTGCCAGCAGTTTCGGACAGGGATCAGGAAACACCATATATTTT. The V and J genes are TRBV28 and TRBJ1-3; 8 bases agree with TRBD1. The CDR3 has 15 amino acids. The trim removed 3 bases at V and 4 bases at J, leaving 5 bases unmatched. Germline CDR1 reads MDHEN; CDR2 reads SYDVKM.

The chain recombines TRBV5-1 with TRBJ2-3, with D possibly being TRBD2 (5 bases). V lost 3 bases to trimming and J lost 2 bases, with 16 bases between them. Germline values: CDR1 SGHRS, CDR2 YFSETQ. This CDR3 comprises 16 residues. The CDR3 sequence: CASSWRPGVPTDTQYF. The CDR3 coding sequence is TGCGCCAGCAGCTGGAGACCCGGGGTCCCCACAGATACGCAGTATTTT. The full variable domain, with the rest looked up from reference TRBV5-1 and TRBJ2-3, is KAGVTQTPRYLIKTRGQQVTLSCSPISGHRSVSWYQQTPGQGLQFLFEYFSETQRNKGNFPGRFSGRQFSNSRSEMNVSTLELGDSALYLCASSWRPGVPTDTQYFGPGTRLTVL.

The chain links TRBV13 to TRBJ1-2, with D hard to call. Germline loops: CDR1 PRHDT, CDR2 FYEKMQ (reference sequence). Trimming removed 4 bases at V and 5 bases at J, with 11 bases between. The CDR3 runs 13 residues. The CDR3 reads CASSYPQAYGYTF. CDR3 sequence (DNA): TGTGCCAGCAGCTACCCGCAGGCTTATGGCTACACCTTC.

The genes are TRBV19 and TRBJ1-4; D is unresolved. The CDR3 covers 15 residues. Trimming shortened V by 3 bases and J by 3 bases, and 11 bases separated the two germline ends. CDR1 is LNHDA, CDR2 SQIVND, per germline (reference sequence). CDR3 region: CASSMLRLANEKLFF. The DNA of the CDR3 is TGTGCCAGTAGTATGTTGCGCCTGGCTAATGAAAAACTGTTTTTT.

The chain uses TRBV7-9 and TRBJ2-3; possibly TRBD2 for D (6 bases). Germline CDR1 reads SEHNR; CDR2 reads FQNEAQ (reference sequence). Trimming removed 4 bases at V and 1 base at J, with 9 bases between. The CDR3 consists of 14 residues. CDR3 nucleotide sequence: TGTGCCAGCAGCTGGGGACTGGGCACAGATACGCAGTATTTT. This sequence encodes CASSWGLGTDTQYF.

This clone has more than one count but fewer than ten. The chain is built from TRBV7-3 and TRBJ2-1; 7 positions match TRBD2. Germline CDR1 SGHTA, CDR2 FQGTGA. J gave up 4 bases and V 4 bases, and 4 bases lay outside the gene matches. This CDR3 has 14 amino acids. CDR3 region: CASSSGLPYNEQFF. The CDR3 DNA reads as TGTGCCAGCAGCTCGGGACTACCTTACAATGAGCAGTTCTTC.

This chain joins TRBV24-1 and TRBJ2-1; D uncertain. The CDR3 consists of 11 residues. Germline CDR1 and CDR2: KGHDR and SFDVKD. Between the trimmed V and J ends, which lost 6 bases and 13 bases, there was a span of 12 bases. The CDR3 DNA is TGTGCCACCAGTCATGATCTAGTACAGTTCTTC. Its protein is CATSHDLVQFF.

V is TRBV10-3 and J is TRBJ2-3; 9 nucleotides match TRBD2. This CDR3 comprises 14 residues. V trimming: 10 bases; J trimming: 6 bases; junction bases outside the gene matches: 11. Germline loops: CDR1 ENHRY, CDR2 SYGVKD. The CDR3 sequence: CASHLGGRADTQYF. CDR3 nucleotide sequence: TGTGCCAGCCATCTTGGCGGGAGGGCCGATACGCAGTATTTT.

This clone was seen once. The V gene is TRBV6-2 or TRBV6-3, the J gene TRBJ2-7, with 9 bases lining up with TRBD2. Germline V gives CDR1 MNHEY, CDR2 SVGEGT. V lost 2 bases to trimming and J lost 1 base; unmatched junction nucleotides: 9. The CDR3 has 17 residues. CDR3 residues: CASSYPAGGLVSYEQYF. As DNA, the CDR3 is TGTGCCAGCAGTTACCCAGCGGGAGGTTTAGTATCCTACGAGCAGTACTTC.

The chain combines TRBV2 with TRBJ1-2; D is perhaps TRBD1 (6 bases). The germline V gene encodes CDR1 SNHLY and CDR2 FYNNEI. The CDR3 is made up of 13 amino acids. Deletions cut 8 bases from V and 4 bases from J, with 14 bases between. The CDR3 sequence is CASEGDDFYGYTF. CDR3 bases: TGTGCCAGCGAGGGGGATGATTTCTATGGCTACACCTTC.

This sequence joins TRBV23-1 and TRBJ2-1; possibly TRBD1 for D (5 bases). TRBV23-1 is placed among ORFs of uncertain function. Trimming took 4 bases from V and 8 from J, leaving 18 bases between them. The CDR3 totals 15 residues. Written as DNA, the CDR3 is TGCGCCAGCAGTCTACCAACGTTTGGGGCCTATGAGCAGTTCTTC. Translated: CASSLPTFGAYEQFF.

This chain links TRBV27 with TRBJ2-2, with D possibly matching TRBD2 (6 bases). Per the germline V gene, CDR1 is MNHEY and CDR2 is SMNVEV (reference sequence). Trimming removed 6 bases from V and 4 bases from J, with 15 bases in between. The CDR3 consists of 15 residues. The CDR3 bases are TGTGCCAGCAGCCCTAGCGTCTTCGGCACCGGGGAGCTGTTTTTT. Translation: CASSPSVFGTGELFF.

Notes on this clone: One end of the junction fails to match germline, which may point to a read error. The chain joins TRBV12-3 or TRBV12-4 to TRBJ1-5; TRBD1 matches at 8 bases. This CDR3 is 12 amino acids long. The CDR3 spells CASSSAPGGQDF. Written as DNA, the CDR3 is TGTGCCAGCAGTTCCGCCCCAGGGGGCCAGGATTTT.

The CDR3 sequence is CATTGTGITGELFF. DNA of the CDR3: TGTGCCACAACCGGGACAGGGATCACCGGGGAGCTGTTTTTT. This sequence joins TRBV5-5 and TRBJ2-2, with TRBD1 matching over 9 bases. With V trimmed by 9 bases and J by 4 bases, 7 bases remained unmatched. The CDR3 covers 14 residues. Germline lookup yields CDR1 SGHKS and CDR2 YYEKEE (reference sequence). Complete variable domain (other parts from reference TRBV5-5 and TRBJ2-2): DAGVTQSPTHLIKTRGQQVTLRCSPISGHKSVSWYQQVLGQGPQFIFQYYEKEERGRGNFPDRFSARQFPNYSSELNVNALLLGDSALYLCATTGTGITGELFFGEGSRLTVL.

The chain couples TRBV6-5 to TRBJ1-4, with 10 bases fitting TRBD1. The CDR3 sequence is 14 residues long. Germline-derived CDR1 and CDR2 are MNHEY and SVGAGI. Unmatched junction bases numbered 6, after V lost 6 bases and J lost 8 bases. CDR3 nucleotides: TGTGCCAGCAGACGACAGGGGGCGGGGGAAAAACTGTTTTTT. Protein sequence: CASRRQGAGEKLFF.

This clone was picked up one time. J is TRBJ2-7 and V is TRBV28, with TRBD1 identical over 9 bases. The length of the CDR3 is 14 residues. Per the germline V gene, CDR1 is MDHEN and CDR2 is SYDVKM. The junction had 4 bases not matched to a gene; V was cut back by 4 bases and J by 3 bases. The CDR3 here is CASSSRDRDYEQYF. The CDR3 nucleotides are TGTGCCAGCAGTTCCCGGGACAGGGACTACGAGCAGTACTTC.